The rows below give T cell receptor beta chains drawn from one sample of a study of T-cell reconstitution after alpha-beta-depleted transplantation in children. TCRdb reprocessed the PCR reads with MiXCR, giving one entry per CDR3 protein. The sample records around 140,000 distinct CDR3 sequences, about 9% being singletons. Source: PBMCs, mostly from graft donor cells, taken 180 days after TCRalphabeta/CD19-depleted stem cell transplant. The source is a female patient aged 2 to 10 who had a stem cell transplant for congenital amegakaryocytic thrombocytopenia, so the T cells may come from the graft donor. CDR3s include the opening cysteine and the closing phenylalanine or tryptophan.

v_call: TRBV5-1
cdr3_length: 15
j_call: TRBJ1-3
cdr3_aa: CASSLDGYSGNTIYF

v_call: TRBV18
cdr3_length: 17
j_call: TRBJ1-4
cdr3_aa: CASSRFTGLATNEKLFF

v_call: TRBV7-6
cdr3_length: 13
j_call: TRBJ2-7
cdr3_aa: CASSAPSSYEQYF

v_call: TRBV29-1
cdr3_length: 12
j_call: TRBJ2-5
cdr3_aa: CSVETGDETQYF

v_call: TRBV6-5
cdr3_length: 16
j_call: TRBJ2-2
cdr3_aa: CASSLAGITNTGELFF

v_call: TRBV20-1
cdr3_length: 13
j_call: TRBJ1-2
cdr3_aa: CSARGQMNYGYTF

v_call: TRBV4-3
cdr3_length: 18
j_call: TRBJ2-7
cdr3_aa: CASSQVPVAVKGTYEQYF

v_call: TRBV21-1
cdr3_length: 17
j_call: TRBJ2-1
cdr3_aa: CASSKPMTGVPYNEQFF

v_call: TRBV11-1
cdr3_length: 18
j_call: TRBJ1-4
cdr3_aa: CASRPPPGQGTTNEKLFF

v_call: TRBV5-1
cdr3_length: 15
j_call: TRBJ2-1
cdr3_aa: CASSLDTFRENEQFF

v_call: TRBV18
cdr3_length: 16
j_call: TRBJ2-2
cdr3_aa: CASSRRGQPGTGELFF

v_call: TRBV7-2
cdr3_length: 13
j_call: TRBJ2-1
cdr3_aa: CASGTRGVGEQFF

v_call: TRBV4-1
cdr3_length: 14
j_call: TRBJ1-2
cdr3_aa: CASSQVPVDYGYTF

v_call: TRBV7-8
cdr3_length: 13
j_call: TRBJ1-2
cdr3_aa: CASSFQRRDGYTF

v_call: TRBV4-1
cdr3_length: 15
j_call: TRBJ2-7
cdr3_aa: CASSPPGEGFYEQYF

v_call: TRBV20-1
cdr3_length: 15
j_call: TRBJ2-7
cdr3_aa: CSARVWGGSSYEQYF

v_call: TRBV9
cdr3_length: 15
j_call: TRBJ1-2
cdr3_aa: CASSVGTLANYGYTF

v_call: TRBV10-3
cdr3_length: 19
j_call: TRBJ2-3
cdr3_aa: CAISYPGLAGRASTDTQYF

v_call: TRBV3-1
cdr3_length: 16
j_call: TRBJ1-5
cdr3_aa: CASSRYDMWGNQPQHF

v_call: TRBV27
cdr3_length: 15
j_call: TRBJ2-3
cdr3_aa: CASSWSGITGDTQYF

v_call: TRBV12-3/TRBV12-4
cdr3_length: 11
j_call: TRBJ2-1
cdr3_aa: CASSLYHEQFF

v_call: TRBV7-8
cdr3_length: 13
j_call: TRBJ2-1
cdr3_aa: CASSLVPTGEQFF

v_call: TRBV18
cdr3_length: 16
j_call: TRBJ1-3
cdr3_aa: CASSPGTGYSGNTIYF

v_call: TRBV20-1
cdr3_length: 14
j_call: TRBJ1-6
cdr3_aa: CSASDLGHNSPLHF

v_call: TRBV6-1
cdr3_length: 14
j_call: TRBJ1-5
cdr3_aa: CASSEAETQQPQHF

v_call: TRBV10-3
cdr3_length: 14
j_call: TRBJ2-2
cdr3_aa: CATTGHSNTGELFF

v_call: TRBV7-3
cdr3_length: 16
j_call: TRBJ2-2
cdr3_aa: CASSWGPVANTGELFF

v_call: TRBV5-8
cdr3_length: 13
j_call: TRBJ2-7
cdr3_aa: CASSLVQGYEQYF

v_call: TRBV3-1
cdr3_length: 15
j_call: TRBJ2-2
cdr3_aa: CASSQDFLATGELFF

v_call: TRBV5-1
cdr3_length: 16
j_call: TRBJ2-2
cdr3_aa: CASSWSGTANTGELFF

v_call: TRBV28
cdr3_length: 15
j_call: TRBJ1-6
cdr3_aa: CASSHYPAPGSPLHF

v_call: TRBV4-3
cdr3_length: 15
j_call: TRBJ1-6
cdr3_aa: CASSQGFSYNSPLHF

v_call: TRBV28
cdr3_length: 14
j_call: TRBJ2-7
cdr3_aa: CASSWTQGRYEQYF

v_call: TRBV20-1
cdr3_length: 16
j_call: TRBJ1-6
cdr3_aa: CSARFSSRGLGSPLHF

v_call: TRBV6-4
cdr3_length: 14
j_call: TRBJ2-7
cdr3_aa: CASTGLTSSYEQYF

v_call: TRBV18
cdr3_length: 13
j_call: TRBJ2-7
cdr3_aa: CASSPVELGEQYF

v_call: TRBV12-3/TRBV12-4
cdr3_length: 15
j_call: TRBJ2-7
cdr3_aa: CASSLAGTSSHEQYF

v_call: TRBV5-1
cdr3_length: 18
j_call: TRBJ2-7
cdr3_aa: CASSPRKNRDGLFYEQYF

v_call: TRBV12-3/TRBV12-4
cdr3_length: 8
j_call: TRBJ1-1
cdr3_aa: CAKRKAFF

v_call: TRBV5-1
cdr3_length: 14
j_call: TRBJ2-3
cdr3_aa: CASRTAPYTDTQYF

v_call: TRBV28
cdr3_length: 16
j_call: TRBJ1-2
cdr3_aa: CASARPGGWGVDGYTF